These 17 T cell receptor beta chains came from one sample sequenced in a study of regulatory T cells in long-lasting Graves disease. Arm-PCR with iRepertoire HTBI primers amplified the CDR3 regions for these TCR beta libraries. TCRdb ran MiXCR on the multiplex PCR reads and lists one entry per CDR3 protein. There are fewer than 600,000 distinct CDR3 sequences in the sample; under 25% occur only once, and about an eighth lies in the top ten. Time point noted: persistent/refractory GD, antithyroid drugs over 5 years with positive TRAb. PBMCs were the source of the RNA used for TCR sequencing. Specimen: peripheral blood mononuclear cells (PBMCs), collected when the disease was refractory, from a patient treated with antithyroid drugs. The origin of the receptors is a female donor with Graves disease.

This clonotype occurred many times. The rearrangement links TRBV7-9 to TRBJ1-4; no firm D call. Trimming shortened V by 5 bases and J by 11 bases, and 12 bases separated the two germline ends. From germline, CDR1 is SEHNR and CDR2 FQNEAQ (reference sequence). The CDR3 is 12 amino acids. CDR3 bases: TGTGCCAGCAGCCAACTTAGGGAGAAACTGTTTTTT. Translated: CASSQLREKLFF.

This clonotype was recorded at least ten times. The V call is TRBV29-1, the J call TRBJ1-4, with D possibly being TRBD1 (5 bases). The V gene lost 0 bases and the J gene lost 4 bases, with 15 bases spanning the gap. Germline V lookup: CDR1 SQVTM, CDR2 ANQGSEA. The length of the CDR3 is 16 residues. The DNA of the CDR3 is TGCAGCGTTGAAGATCAATGGGGCCGAGGTAATGAAAAACTGTTTTTT. Protein sequence: CSVEDQWGRGNEKLFF.

The chain is built from TRBV19 and TRBJ1-6; a possible D gene is TRBD1 (5 bases). CDR3 length: 14 residues. Germline-derived CDR1 and CDR2 are LNHDA and SQIVND (reference sequence). V was pared by 5 bases and J by 10 bases, with 15 bases between. CDR3 in DNA: TGTGCCAGTAGTGTACAGGTTACCAACTCACCCCTCCACTTT. Its protein is CASSVQVTNSPLHF.

This clonotype was counted at least ten times. The chain employs TRBV29-1 and TRBJ2-5, with D unresolved. CDR3 size: 16 residues. Trimming shortened V by 0 bases and J by 5 bases, and 19 bases separated the two germline ends. Per the germline V gene, CDR1 is SQVTM and CDR2 is ANQGSEA. CDR3 amino acids: CSVEDPRSSREETQYF. The CDR3 DNA sequence: TGCAGCGTTGAAGATCCCCGATCGAGTCGCGAGGAGACCCAGTACTTC.

This clonotype was seen a few times. J is TRBJ1-2 and V is TRBV10-3; a possible D gene is TRBD1 (5 bases). Looked up from germline, CDR1 is ENHRY and CDR2 is SYGVKD. Trimming took off 10 bases at V and 3 bases at J, with 15 bases between the two ends. This CDR3 region has 13 residues. The CDR3 loop is CATSMTEDYGYTF. The CDR3 bases are TGTGCCACCTCCATGACAGAAGACTATGGCTACACCTTC.

This clonotype was seen at least ten times. V gene TRBV28 combines with J gene TRBJ1-2; 9 nucleotides align to TRBD1. J gave up 1 base and V 4 bases, and 10 bases lay outside the gene matches. The CDR3 spans 17 residues. Germline V gene data show CDR1 as MDHEN and CDR2 as SYDVKM. This CDR3 is CASSSGTGRTFNYGYTF. CDR3 nucleotide sequence: TGTGCCAGCAGTTCCGGGACAGGGCGAACTTTTAACTATGGCTACACCTTC.

Only a few counts were recorded for this clonotype. The chain couples TRBV10-3 to TRBJ2-4; D call uncertain. The germline gives CDR1 ENHRY, CDR2 SYGVKD. V was cut by 3 bases and J by 0 bases, with 3 bases left in between. The CDR3 has 13 residues. This chain's CDR3 is CAISDIAKNIQYF. In nucleotides, the CDR3 is TGTGCCATCAGTGATATAGCCAAAAACATTCAGTACTTC.

The chain joins TRBV19 to TRBJ2-5; weak D call: TRBD2 (5 bases). The V gene lost 1 base and the J gene lost 4 bases, with 7 bases spanning the gap. Germline V lookup: CDR1 LNHDA, CDR2 SQIVND (reference sequence). This CDR3 has 13 amino acids. The CDR3 DNA sequence: TGTGCCAGTAGTATAGGCGGGTTAGAGACCCAGTACTTC. This gives the protein CASSIGGLETQYF.

J is TRBJ2-3 and V is TRBV29-1; maybe TRBD1 (6 bases). Looked up from germline, CDR1 is SQVTM and CDR2 is ANQGSEA. This CDR3 region has 14 residues. Trimming removed 0 bases at V and 6 bases at J, with 13 bases between. The CDR3 region is CSVEENQGMDTQYF. DNA for the CDR3: TGCAGCGTTGAAGAAAATCAGGGGATGGATACGCAGTATTTT.

This clonotype was seen more than once but under ten times. The CDR3 region is CASSKDGTYEQYF. The CDR3 region has the DNA TGTGCCAGCAGCAAGGACGGAACCTACGAGCAGTACTTC. The chain couples TRBV7-2 to TRBJ2-7; D unresolved. V lost 5 bases, J lost 2 bases, and 10 bases lay in between. Per the germline V gene, CDR1 is SGHTA and CDR2 is FQGNSA. CDR3 length equals 13 residues.

V usage is TRBV20-1 and J usage is TRBJ1-6; 12 bases align to TRBD1. The ends lost 6 bases at V and 9 bases at J; junction bases unmatched: 3. CDR1 is DFQATT, CDR2 SNEGSKA, per germline (reference sequence). The CDR3 extends over 13 amino acids. The CDR3 bases are TGCAGTGCCATGGGACAGGGGGCTTCACCCCTCCACTTT. It codes for CSAMGQGASPLHF.

This clonotype was counted ten times or more. The rearrangement joins TRBV5-1 to TRBJ1-1; D unclear. V lost 4 bases and J lost 1, with 8 bases in between. The CDR3 contains 13 residues. Germline V gene data show CDR1 as SGHRS and CDR2 as YFSETQ. The CDR3 reads CASSHEGNTEAFF. The CDR3 bases are TGCGCCAGCAGCCACGAAGGGAACACTGAAGCTTTCTTT.

At least ten counts were recorded for this clonotype. The V gene is TRBV11-2, the J gene TRBJ1-2, with 8 positions matching TRBD1. Germline V CDR1 and CDR2: SGHAT, FQNNGV. The CDR3 runs to 16 residues. The V gene end was trimmed by 3 bases and the J gene end by 4 bases; junction bases not matched to a gene: 10. The CDR3 bases are TGTGCCAGCAGCTTTCCAGGACAGGGCCAAACCTATGGCTACACCTTC. Translated, it gives CASSFPGQGQTYGYTF.

The table lists this clonotype with many counts. J is TRBJ1-5 and V is TRBV2; D is perhaps TRBD1 (6 bases). Between the trimmed V and J ends, which lost 5 bases and 0 bases, there was a span of 11 bases. Germline loops: CDR1 SNHLY, CDR2 FYNNEI. This CDR3 region has 15 residues. CDR3 region: CASSRRDISNQPQHF. The CDR3 DNA follows: TGTGCCAGCAGTCGCCGGGACATTAGCAATCAGCCCCAGCATTTT.

This clonotype was detected many times. The chain joins TRBV6-1 to TRBJ1-1; D remains unclear. With 7 bases removed from V and 5 bases from J, the gap between germline ends came to 11 bases. Per the germline V gene, CDR1 is MNHNS and CDR2 is SASEGT. There are 12 residues in the CDR3. Here the CDR3 DNA reads TGTGCCAGCAAGACCGAGGGAACTGAAGCTTTCTTT. Translating gives CASKTEGTEAFF.

A few counts support this clonotype. A much bigger clone sits one base away, suggesting this may be a read error. The CDR3 ends on some other residue instead of the conserved phenylalanine or tryptophan, so this is likely a read error. V usage is TRBV2 and J usage is TRBJ1-2; tentative D call: TRBD1 (6 bases). Germline V gene data show CDR1 as SNHLY and CDR2 as FYNNEI. This CDR3 comprises 11 residues. The ends were cut back, 8 bases at V and 4 bases at J, with 8 bases in the middle. CDR3 nucleotide sequence: TGTGCCAGCGACAGGAGCTATGGCTACACCCTC. It specifies CASDRSYGYTL.

This clonotype was seen many times. The chain carries TRBV29-1 and TRBJ1-4, with 7 bases that match TRBD1. J was trimmed by 4 bases and V by 6 bases; bases with no gene match: 8. Germline lookup yields CDR1 SQVTM and CDR2 ANQGSEA. The CDR3 totals 14 residues. The CDR3 region has the DNA TGCAGCGTACTCGGACAGGATAGTAATGAAAAACTGTTTTTT. This gives the protein CSVLGQDSNEKLFF.